Below, 22 T cell receptor beta chains from the same sample are listed, as sequenced in a study of beta chain features in type 1 diabetes. What was sequenced were expressed TCRB transcripts, since all of the isolated RNA had been reverse transcribed. Using immunoSEQ multiplex PCR, the repertoire was profiled, and TCRdb retains in-frame clones only, with some absent. The sample yields under 350,000 clones, approximately 8.1% seen once. Sample: central memory CD4+ T cells from blood. Receptors originate from a woman aged 18 to 35 in good health.

A few counts support this clone. The chain carries TRBV2 and TRBJ1-1; weak D call: TRBD1 (5 bases). Trimming removed 4 bases from V and 1 base from J, with 10 bases in between. The CDR3 contains 14 residues. Germline loops: CDR1 SNHLY, CDR2 FYNNEI. CDR3 sequence reads: CASSVVGGNTEAFF. CDR3 coding DNA: TGTGCCAGCAGTGTAGTGGGGGGGAACACTGAAGCTTTCTTT.

A few counts support this clone. This rearrangement joins TRBV2 to TRBJ2-2; no clear D. Trimming stripped 4 bases from V and 2 bases from J, with 5 bases between. Germline assignment: CDR1 SNHLY and CDR2 FYNNEI. This CDR3 contains 13 residues. The CDR3 loop reads CASSVLNTGELFF. The DNA of the CDR3 is TGTGCCAGCAGTGTCCTTAACACCGGGGAGCTGTTTTTT.

As for this clone: The junction shows a germline mismatch at one end, possibly a read error. Other DNA sequences within the sample encode an identical CDR3. V gene TRBV25-1 combines with J gene TRBJ2-7, with 7 nucleotides matching TRBD2. The CDR3 extends over 15 amino acids. Per the germline V gene, CDR1 is MGHDK and CDR2 is SYGVNS. The CDR3 here is CASSEPSGRTYEQYF. The CDR3 nucleotides are TGTGCCAGCAGTGAACCTAGCGGACGCACCTACGAGCAATACTTC.

The chain joins TRBV6-6 to TRBJ2-5; D gene unclear. The CDR3 runs 11 residues. V lost 1 base, J lost 7 bases, and 4 bases lay in between. The germline V gene encodes CDR1 MNHNY and CDR2 SVGAGI (reference sequence). CDR3 bases: TGTGCCAGCAGTTACTACGGGACCCAGTACTTC. As protein: CASSYYGTQYF.

This clone was counted a few times. V gene TRBV23-1 combines with J gene TRBJ2-7; D is uncertain. TRBV23-1 is designated an ORF whose function remains uncertain. Trimming pared 0 bases from V and 0 bases from J, leaving 12 bases between. CDR3 length: 16 residues. The CDR3 sequence: CASSQSIGLGSYEQYV. CDR3 bases: TGCGCCAGCAGTCAATCTATCGGATTGGGCTCCTACGAGCAGTACGTC.

This clone was detected a few times. A junction end diverges from the germline sequence, so it may reflect a read error. V usage is TRBV7-7 and J usage is TRBJ2-5; 11 bases line up with TRBD1. Germline CDR1 reads SSHAT; CDR2 reads FNYEAQ (reference sequence). The length of the CDR3 is 14 residues. CDR3 region: CASSRDRGLETQYF. CDR3 nucleotides: TGTGCTAGCAGCCGGGACAGGGGGTTAGAGACCCAGTACTTC.

This clone came up many times. This chain connects TRBV13 to TRBJ2-3; D call uncertain. Germline CDR1 reads PRHDT; CDR2 reads FYEKMQ (reference sequence). The CDR3 has 15 residues. Trimming stripped 7 bases from V and 2 bases from J, with 16 bases between. The CDR3 sequence: CASTVRGLTTDTQYF. The DNA of the CDR3 is TGTGCCAGCACCGTACGAGGCCTCACCACAGATACGCAGTATTTT.

This clone was seen repeatedly, ten times or more. J is TRBJ2-7 and V is TRBV28; 13 nucleotides line up with TRBD2. Germline CDR1 MDHEN, CDR2 SYDVKM. After removal of 6 bases from V and 4 bases from J, the junction contained 6 bases not matched to a gene. CDR3 length equals 15 residues. The CDR3 region has the DNA TGTGCCAGCAGCCGCGGGACTAGCGGGGATTACGAGCAGTACGTC. Its translation is CASSRGTSGDYEQYV.

A few counts support this clone. CDR3 sequence reads: CASSPYGVYGYTF. CDR3 sequence (DNA): TGTGCCAGCAGTCCTTACGGGGTCTATGGCTACACCTTC. The gene calls are TRBV6-1 and TRBJ1-2; D gene uncertain. This CDR3 is 13 amino acids long. The germline CDR1 and CDR2 sequences are MNHNS and SASEGT. Trimming pared 5 bases from V and 4 bases from J, leaving 11 bases between.

This clone was observed a few times. The J gene is TRBJ2-5, the V gene TRBV19; D remains ambiguous. Germline lookup yields CDR1 LNHDA and CDR2 SQIVND (reference sequence). Trimming took 4 bases from V and 0 from J, leaving 9 bases between them. CDR3 length: 14 residues. The CDR3 DNA follows: TGTGCCAGTAGTACCCAGTTGTACCAAGAGACCCAGTACTTC. Residues: CASSTQLYQETQYF.

This clone came up a few times. The chain uses TRBV6-5 and TRBJ2-5; the D gene is possibly TRBD2 (6 bases). CDR1 MNHEY and CDR2 SVGAGI come from the germline V gene. Trimming took 11 bases from V and 6 from J, leaving 13 bases between them. The CDR3 has 11 amino acids. The CDR3 loop is CASRESQTQYF. CDR3 coding DNA: TGTGCCTCCCGGGAGAGTCAGACCCAGTACTTC.

The chain recombines TRBV7-4 with TRBJ2-1; D is uncertain. The germline gives CDR1 SGHVT, CDR2 SQSDAQ. This CDR3 is built from 13 residues. Trimming took 2 bases from V and 15 from J, leaving 17 bases between them. The chain's CDR3 is CASSLRVPRLRFF. CDR3 sequence (DNA): TGTGCCAGCAGCTTAAGGGTTCCCCGGTTACGGTTCTTC.

The J gene is TRBJ2-4, the V gene TRBV25-1, with TRBD2 as a possible D gene (7 bases). V was trimmed by 2 bases and J by 7 bases, leaving 18 bases between them. The V gene's germline CDR1 is MGHDK and CDR2 SYGVNS. CDR3 length: 16 residues. CDR3 nucleotide sequence: TGTGCCAGCAGTGAACCGGGGGGCCAGGGAATTAACATTCAGTACTTC. Protein: CASSEPGGQGINIQYF.

This clone was counted many times. This rearrangement joins TRBV14 to TRBJ2-3; D unclear. V dropped 5 bases and J dropped 6 bases, with 9 bases sitting between them. CDR1 is SGHDN and CDR2 is FVKESK in the germline V gene. The CDR3 runs to 12 residues. The CDR3 loop reads CASSGPADTQYF. CDR3 bases: TGTGCCAGCAGCGGGCCGGCGGATACGCAGTATTTT.

This chain joins TRBV5-1 and TRBJ2-7; a weak D match, TRBD2 (5 bases). The V end was cut by 4 bases, the J end by 4 bases, with 18 bases between. The germline V gene encodes CDR1 SGHRS and CDR2 YFSETQ. This CDR3 comprises 15 residues. The CDR3 DNA reads as TGCGCCAGCAGCCCCGGGCCAAGGGAGATGTACGAGCAGTACGTC. Encoded protein: CASSPGPREMYEQYV.

This clone was picked up many times. This chain links TRBV5-4 with TRBJ2-6, with D unclear. Germline CDR1 reads SGHNT; CDR2 reads YYREEE (reference sequence). The CDR3 totals 13 residues. V lost 3 bases to trimming and J lost 8 bases, with 9 bases between them. The CDR3 is CASSSPRSNVLTF. As DNA, the CDR3 is TGTGCCAGCAGCTCGCCCCGATCCAACGTCCTGACTTTC.

In this sample, this clone turned up a few times. The chain joins TRBV5-8 to TRBJ2-1; 7 positions agree with TRBD1. The V gene end was trimmed by 0 bases and the J gene end by 4 bases; junction bases not matched to a gene: 13. The CDR3 length is 18 residues. In germline, CDR1 is SGHTS, CDR2 YDEGEE. The CDR3: CASSLGGRQGSGYNEQFF. CDR3 nucleotides: TGTGCCAGCAGCTTGGGGGGACGACAGGGATCTGGGTACAATGAGCAGTTCTTC.

This CDR3 reads CASSQPLPDTDTQYF. CDR3 nucleotides: TGCGCCAGCAGCCAACCCCTTCCAGACACAGATACGCAGTATTTT. The chain has TRBV4-1 and TRBJ2-3; D call uncertain. The CDR3 consists of 15 residues. The V gene's germline CDR1 is MGHRA and CDR2 YSYEKL. V was shortened by 2 bases and J by 2 bases, with 11 bases between the two germline ends.

This chain joins TRBV5-1 and TRBJ2-5, with D possibly TRBD2 on 5 matching bases. The CDR3 sequence is 14 residues long. Trimming removed 0 bases at V and 3 bases at J, with 9 bases between. Germline-derived CDR1 and CDR2 are SGHRS and YFSETQ. The CDR3: CASSLVSGEETQYF. CDR3 nucleotide sequence: TGCGCCAGCAGCTTGGTTTCCGGGGAAGAGACCCAGTACTTC.

The rearrangement links TRBV23-1 to TRBJ2-5; D unclear. TRBV23-1 is reported as an ORF; its role is uncertain. V gave up 7 bases and J gave up 5 bases, with 11 bases separating them. CDR3 length: 12 residues. CDR3 amino acids: CASNVGMETQYF. The CDR3 region has the DNA TGCGCCAGCAATGTGGGTATGGAGACCCAGTACTTC.

This clone showed up just a few times. The J gene is TRBJ2-7, the V gene TRBV4-2, with 9 bases fitting TRBD1. Germline V gives CDR1 LGHNA, CDR2 YNFKEQ. This CDR3 comprises 14 residues. With 4 bases clipped from V and 3 bases from J, the junction kept 4 bases outside the gene matches. As DNA, the CDR3 is TGTGCCAGCAGCCCCTCGACAGGGGGCTACGAGCAGTACGTC. Residues: CASSPSTGGYEQYV.

In its sample, this clone was seen many times. This chain joins TRBV7-2 and TRBJ2-7; D is unclear. The CDR3 length is 13 residues. Germline assignment: CDR1 SGHTA and CDR2 FQGNSA. V was pared by 6 bases and J by 6 bases, with 15 bases between. The CDR3 is CASSLYVGFEQYF. CDR3 DNA sequence: TGTGCCAGCAGTTTATATGTGGGTTTCGAGCAGTACTTC.